Below, 14 T cell receptor beta chains from the same sample are listed, as sequenced in a study of beta chain features in type 1 diabetes. General study results and limits: Shorter TCRB CDR3s, moderately but significantly so, marked every one of the four CD4+ subsets in Type 1 diabetes patients.

Every isolated RNA sample was fully reverse transcribed, so sequencing captured expressed TCRB transcripts. The data were produced by immunoSEQ multiplex PCR, yet TCRdb's version contains in-frame clones alone and is incomplete. This sample yields 300,000 to 350,000 clones, of which roughly 14% are seen a single time; 0.015% belongs to the top ten. These receptors have no identified antigens. The sample taken for sequencing was naive CD4+ T cells from blood. The receptor set was obtained from a woman younger than 35 with type 1 diabetes.

The chain uses TRBV9 and TRBJ1-1, with a possible D match to TRBD1 (6 bases). The V gene lost 1 base and the J gene lost 4 bases, with 11 bases spanning the gap. Germline CDR1 is SGDLS and CDR2 is YYNGEE. The CDR3 runs to 14 residues. The CDR3 sequence: CASSVQGIATEAFF. The CDR3 DNA is TGTGCCAGCAGCGTACAGGGGATAGCCACTGAAGCTTTCTTT.

This chain joins TRBV7-9 and TRBJ2-2; possible D gene TRBD1, 5 bases. V was trimmed by 3 bases and J by 5 bases, leaving 13 bases between them. Germline CDR1 and CDR2: SEHNR and FQNEAQ (reference sequence). The CDR3 sequence is 15 residues long. The CDR3 spells CASSFNSGSTGELFF. CDR3 bases: TGTGCCAGCAGCTTTAATTCAGGGTCGACCGGGGAGCTGTTTTTT.

About this clone: One end of the junction fails to match germline, which may point to a read error. The rearrangement links TRBV5-4 to TRBJ2-1; possibly TRBD1 for D (6 bases). CDR1 and CDR2 (germline): SGHNT, YYREEE (reference sequence). This CDR3 spans 14 amino acids. CDR3 in amino acids: CASSYRVLDNEQFF. The DNA of the CDR3 is TGCGCCAGCAGTTACAGGGTGTTGGACAATGAGCAGTTCTTC. The full variable domain, completed using reference TRBV5-4 and TRBJ2-1, is ETGVTQSPTHLIKTRGQQVTLRCSSQSGHNTVSWYQQALGQGPQFIFQYYREEENGRGNFPPRFSGLQFPNYSSELNVNALELDDSALYLCASSYRVLDNEQFFGPGTRLTVL.

The chain uses TRBV6-5 and TRBJ1-3; perhaps TRBD1 as D (6 bases). CDR3 length equals 16 residues. The ends were cut back, 0 bases at V and 1 base at J, with 10 bases in the middle. The germline CDR1 and CDR2 sequences are MNHEY and SVGAGI. The CDR3, as DNA: TGTGCCAGCAGTTACTCGGGGGGGACATCTGGAAACACCATATATTTT. It encodes CASSYSGGTSGNTIYF.

This chain joins TRBV28 and TRBJ2-5, with 7 bases fitting TRBD1. CDR3 size: 16 residues. Unmatched junction bases numbered 12, after V lost 3 bases and J lost 5 bases. Germline V gives CDR1 MDHEN, CDR2 SYDVKM. CDR3 region: CASSFFQQGSGETQYF. The CDR3 coding sequence is TGTGCCAGCAGTTTCTTCCAACAGGGGTCCGGGGAGACCCAGTACTTC.

The J gene is TRBJ2-7, the V gene TRBV5-1, with 14 bases aligning to TRBD2. The V gene end was trimmed by 4 bases and the J gene end by 3 bases; junction bases not matched to a gene: 12. The CDR3 is made up of 18 amino acids. Germline CDR1 SGHRS, CDR2 YFSETQ. Written as DNA, the CDR3 is TGCGCCAGCAGCGACAGACTAGCGGGAGGGACATCCGACTACGAGCAGTACTTC. Amino acids: CASSDRLAGGTSDYEQYF.

The rearrangement links TRBV5-1 to TRBJ2-2; 9 positions match TRBD2. CDR3 length: 16 amino acids. Germline assignment: CDR1 SGHRS and CDR2 YFSETQ. The J segment lost 3 bases and the V segment lost 0 bases, leaving 3 bases of the junction unmatched. Written as DNA, the CDR3 is TGCGCCAGCAGCTTGGTAGCGGGAGCGGACACCGGGGAGCTGTTTTTT. Its protein product is CASSLVAGADTGELFF. The full variable domain, rest sourced from reference TRBV5-1 and TRBJ2-2, is KAGVTQTPRYLIKTRGQQVTLSCSPISGHRSVSWYQQTPGQGLQFLFEYFSETQRNKGNFPGRFSGRQFSNSRSEMNVSTLELGDSALYLCASSLVAGADTGELFFGEGSRLTVL.

The chain links TRBV11-2 to TRBJ2-1; D unresolved. Germline CDR1 reads SGHAT; CDR2 reads FQNNGV. V shed 1 base and J shed 8 bases, with 12 bases lying between them. The CDR3 extends over 14 amino acids. The CDR3 here is CASSLGLVWDEQFF. CDR3 nucleotides: TGTGCCAGCAGCTTAGGTCTAGTTTGGGATGAGCAGTTCTTC.

In this sample, this clone turned up a few times. Written as DNA, the CDR3 is TGTGCCAGCAGAGCCGACTCAGAGACCCAGTACTTC. Its translation is CASRADSETQYF. The chain is built from TRBV7-9 and TRBJ2-5, with D unclear. Trimming took 6 bases from V and 4 from J, leaving 9 bases between them. The CDR3 is made up of 12 amino acids. Germline V gives CDR1 SEHNR, CDR2 FQNEAQ (reference sequence).

The rearrangement links TRBV5-1 to TRBJ2-1; 7 nucleotides agree with TRBD2. V lost 2 bases to trimming and J lost 6 bases; unmatched junction nucleotides: 5. The CDR3 covers 14 residues. CDR1 is SGHRS, CDR2 YFSETQ, per germline. CDR3: CASSLMTSSNEQFF. The CDR3 DNA sequence: TGCGCCAGCAGCTTAATGACTAGCAGCAATGAGCAGTTCTTC. Combining the CDR3 with reference TRBV5-1 and TRBJ2-1 gives the whole variable domain KAGVTQTPRYLIKTRGQQVTLSCSPISGHRSVSWYQQTPGQGLQFLFEYFSETQRNKGNFPGRFSGRQFSNSRSEMNVSTLELGDSALYLCASSLMTSSNEQFFGPGTRLTVL.

The chain is built from TRBV28 and TRBJ2-7; the D is unclear. Trimming removed 5 bases from V and 1 base from J, with 27 bases in between. Germline V gene sequence: CDR1 MDHEN, CDR2 SYDVKM. CDR3 length: 19 residues. CDR3 nucleotide sequence: TGTGCCAGCAGTCCACTTTTTAGAACCCACGGTGAGCGTTCCTACGAGCAGTACTTC. Encoded protein: CASSPLFRTHGERSYEQYF.

V gene TRBV7-2 combines with J gene TRBJ2-3, with TRBD2 identical over 11 bases. The ends lost 4 bases at V and 2 bases at J; junction bases unmatched: 5. The CDR3 is 16 amino acids. Germline V CDR1 and CDR2: SGHTA, FQGNSA. As DNA, the CDR3 is TGTGCCAGCAGCTCTGGGACTAGCGGAGCCACAGATACGCAGTATTTT. As protein: CASSSGTSGATDTQYF.

This clone was detected a few times. This sequence joins TRBV27 and TRBJ2-2; TRBD2 matches 9 bases. Germline CDR1 reads MNHEY; CDR2 reads SMNVEV (reference sequence). Trimming at V came to 2 bases and at J to 2 bases, leaving 6 bases not matched to a gene. CDR3 length equals 17 residues. This CDR3 is CASSLIRLAGNTGELFF. The CDR3 nucleotides read TGTGCCAGCAGTTTAATCCGGCTAGCGGGAAACACCGGGGAGCTGTTTTTT.

The V and J genes are TRBV5-1 and TRBJ2-1; TRBD2 might be the D (6 bases). Germline V gene lookup returns CDR1 SGHRS and CDR2 YFSETQ. Trimming cost V 2 bases and J 15 bases, with 15 bases left between them. The CDR3 is 12 amino acids. CDR3 region: CASSLTSPLLFF. CDR3 nucleotides: TGCGCCAGCAGCTTAACTAGCCCGTTACTGTTCTTC.